This is a list of T cell receptor beta chains from one sample in a study of vaccination and CD4 T cells after COVID-19. From the PCR reads, TCRdb called clonotypes with MiXCR, one entry per CDR3 protein. The sample carries 20,000 to 25,000 distinct CDR3 sequences, 50% recorded once. Antigens for these TCRs are unknown. Sequences were obtained from CD4+ T cells from blood, cultured in vitro. These TCRs come from a human donor who had recovered from COVID-19. The CDR3 runs from the conserved cysteine through the conserved F or W. The D gene is left open where the match is weak. Clone sizes are given selectively: once, few, many, or a class where the clone is expanded.

TRBJ1-4,-,TRBV15,-,TGTGCCACCAGCCCCGAACTGGGTGGACTAAATGAAAAACTGTTTTTT,CATSPELGGLNEKLFF
TRBJ2-1,-,TRBV20-1,-,TGCAGTGCTAGATATGGATATTGGGGAGACTACAATGAGCAGTTCTTC,CSARYGYWGDYNEQFF
TRBJ1-2,-,TRBV20-1,-,TGCAGTGCTAGAGAATTTAACTATGGCTACACCTTC,CSAREFNYGYTF
TRBJ2-1,-,TRBV20-1,-,TGCAGTGCTAGTCACCCAAGAGGGCGCGACAATGAGCAGTTCTTC,CSASHPRGRDNEQFF
TRBJ2-2,-,TRBV27,few,TGTGCCAGCAGTTTATCGTCAGGGACGGGCACCGGGGAGCTGTTTTTT,CASSLSSGTGTGELFF
TRBJ1-5,-,TRBV6-2/TRBV6-3,few,TGTGCCACTACACCCCCAGGGCATCAGCCCCAGCATTTT,CATTPPGHQPQHF
TRBJ1-2,TRBD1,TRBV15,-,TGTGCCACCAGCAGAGGCGGACGGGACAGGGCCTATGGCTACACCTTC,CATSRGGRDRAYGYTF
TRBJ1-1,TRBD1,TRBV19,-,TGTGCCAGTAGTATGGGCAGGGGGCCCCTTATGAACACTGAAGCTTTCTTT,CASSMGRGPLMNTEAFF
TRBJ2-7,-,TRBV30,-,TGTGCCTGGAGTGTACGGGGCCTTCCCTACGAGCAGTACTTC,CAWSVRGLPYEQYF
TRBJ2-7,-,TRBV12-3/TRBV12-4,-,TGTGCCAGCAGTTTTAGCCAGGAATTTAACGAGCAGTACTTC,CASSFSQEFNEQYF
TRBJ1-5,-,TRBV6-1,-,TGTGCCAGCAGTGGTCGTGGACAGTCCAATCAGCCCCAGCATTTT,CASSGRGQSNQPQHF
TRBJ2-2,-,TRBV7-3,medium-sized,TGTGCCAGCAGCTCCTCCACTAGGGTTGGCTTAGACGGGGAGCTGTTTTTT,CASSSSTRVGLDGELFF
TRBJ2-2,-,TRBV5-1,few,TGCGCCAGCAGCTTCTGGGGCTCTTCTAGAAACACCGGGGAGCTGTTTTTT,CASSFWGSSRNTGELFF
TRBJ1-2,TRBD1,TRBV7-9,-,TGTGCCAGCAGCTTAGCAACAGGGGTGTCCGGAGGCTACACCTTC,CASSLATGVSGGYTF
TRBJ1-2,-,TRBV12-3/TRBV12-4,-,TGTGCCAGCAGTTTTGCGGGTTGGTCTGGTGATGGCTACACCTTC,CASSFAGWSGDGYTF
TRBJ2-1,-,TRBV20-1,-,TGCAGTGCTAGTAGGGACTCCTCCTACAATGAGCAGTTCTTC,CSASRDSSYNEQFF
TRBJ2-5,-,TRBV6-5,-,TGTGCCAGCAGTTACTTGACAGGCCAAGAGACCCAGTACTTC,CASSYLTGQETQYF
TRBJ1-2,-,TRBV10-3,-,TGTGCCATCGAGGCAGGGGATAACTATGGCTACACCTTC,CAIEAGDNYGYTF
TRBJ2-1,-,TRBV7-9,-,TGTGCCAGCAGCGTCCGTAGGACAGGGAGGGTATATGAGCAGTTCTTC,CASSVRRTGRVYEQFF
TRBJ2-7,TRBD1,TRBV5-5,-,TGTGCCAGCAGAACCGGGACAGTCTACGAGCAGTACTTC,CASRTGTVYEQYF
TRBJ2-2,TRBD1,TRBV27,few,TGTGCCAGCAGTTCCTTCCTGCGCTTCGGACAGGGGGCCGGGGAGCTGTTTTTT,CASSSFLRFGQGAGELFF
TRBJ1-1,-,TRBV19,-,TGTGCCAGTAGAAAAAACACTGAAGCTTTCTTT,CASRKNTEAFF
TRBJ1-2,TRBD1,TRBV6-2/TRBV6-3,-,TGTGCCAGCAGCCTCCAACGGACAGGGGACTATGGCTACACCTTC,CASSLQRTGDYGYTF
TRBJ1-5,TRBD1,TRBV7-8,-,TGTGCCAGCAGCTTAGTCGGGACAGGGGATCAGCCCCAGCATTTT,CASSLVGTGDQPQHF
TRBJ1-5,-,TRBV6-5,-,TGTGCCAGCAGTTACACAACAGGGAGCAATCAGCCCCAGCATTTT,CASSYTTGSNQPQHF
TRBJ2-5,-,TRBV28,few,TGTGCCAGCAGTCCCCGGGGGAGCGTGGCAGAGTACCAAGAGACCCAGTACTTC,CASSPRGSVAEYQETQYF
TRBJ1-5,TRBD1,TRBV7-8,-,TGTGCCAGCAGCTTACGGGGACAGGGCGATTTTAGACGCAATCAGCCCCAGCATTTT,CASSLRGQGDFRRNQPQHF
TRBJ1-2,TRBD1,TRBV6-1,-,TGTGCCAGCAGTGGACGGGACAGACTTAACTATGGCTACACCTTC,CASSGRDRLNYGYTF
TRBJ2-3,-,TRBV29-1,-,TGCAGCGTTGGCAGTCGCACAGATACGCAGTATTTT,CSVGSRTDTQYF